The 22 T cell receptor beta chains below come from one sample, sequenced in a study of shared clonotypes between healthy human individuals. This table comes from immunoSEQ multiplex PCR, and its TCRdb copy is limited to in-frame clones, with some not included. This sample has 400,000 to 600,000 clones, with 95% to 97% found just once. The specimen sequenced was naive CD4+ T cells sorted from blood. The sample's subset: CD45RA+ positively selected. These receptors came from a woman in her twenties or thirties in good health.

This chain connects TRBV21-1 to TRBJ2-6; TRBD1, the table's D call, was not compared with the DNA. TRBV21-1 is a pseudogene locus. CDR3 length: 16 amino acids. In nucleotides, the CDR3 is TGTGCCAGCAGCAAAACGGACAGCTCTGGGGCCAACGTCCTGACTTTC. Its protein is CASSKTDSSGANVLTF.

CDR3 DNA: TGCGCCAGCAGCGGGCACCCAGGAGGCTCTGGAAACACCATATATTTT. It is translated as CASSGHPGGSGNTIYF. The gene calls are TRBV5-1 and TRBJ1-3, with no clear D. Trimming stripped 4 bases from V and 0 bases from J, with 14 bases between. The germline V gene has CDR1 SGHRS and CDR2 YFSETQ. This CDR3 is 16 amino acids long.

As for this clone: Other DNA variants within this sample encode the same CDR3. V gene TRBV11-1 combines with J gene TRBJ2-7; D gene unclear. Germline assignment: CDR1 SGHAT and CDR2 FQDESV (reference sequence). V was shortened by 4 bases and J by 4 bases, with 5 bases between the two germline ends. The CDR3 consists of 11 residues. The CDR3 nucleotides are TGTGCCAGCAGCTCTCTATACGAGCAGTACTTC. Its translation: CASSSLYEQYF.

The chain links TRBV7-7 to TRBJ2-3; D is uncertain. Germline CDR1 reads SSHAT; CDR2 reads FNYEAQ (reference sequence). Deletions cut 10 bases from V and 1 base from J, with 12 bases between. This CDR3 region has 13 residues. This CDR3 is CAIQAGGTDTQYF. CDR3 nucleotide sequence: TGTGCCATCCAAGCCGGTGGCACAGATACGCAGTATTTT. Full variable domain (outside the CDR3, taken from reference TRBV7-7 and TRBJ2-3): GAGVSQSPRYKVTKRGQDVTLRCDPISSHATLYWYQQALGQGPEFLTYFNYEAQPDKSGLPSDRFSAERPEGSISTLTIQRTEQRDSAMYRCAIQAGGTDTQYFGPGTRLTVL.

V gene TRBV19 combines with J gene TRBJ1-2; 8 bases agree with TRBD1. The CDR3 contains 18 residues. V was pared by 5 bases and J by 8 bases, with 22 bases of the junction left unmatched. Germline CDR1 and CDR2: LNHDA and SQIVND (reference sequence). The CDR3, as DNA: TGTGCCAGTAGTCCAAACTTTGGAGGGTGGGGACAGGTCGGCGGCTACACCTTC. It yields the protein CASSPNFGGWGQVGGYTF.

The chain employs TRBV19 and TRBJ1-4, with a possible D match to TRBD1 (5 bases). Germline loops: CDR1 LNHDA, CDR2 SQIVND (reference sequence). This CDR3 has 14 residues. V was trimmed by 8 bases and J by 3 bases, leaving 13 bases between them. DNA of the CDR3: TGTGCCAGTGAGACCGGGACGGCTAATGAAAAACTGTTTTTT. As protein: CASETGTANEKLFF.

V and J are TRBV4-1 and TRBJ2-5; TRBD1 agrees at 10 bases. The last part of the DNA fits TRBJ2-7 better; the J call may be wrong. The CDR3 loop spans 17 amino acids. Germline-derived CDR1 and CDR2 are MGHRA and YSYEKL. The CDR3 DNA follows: TGCGCCAGCAGCCAAGGATTGACAGGGGGCCGAGCCTACGAGCAGTACTTC. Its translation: CASSQGLTGGRAYEQYF.

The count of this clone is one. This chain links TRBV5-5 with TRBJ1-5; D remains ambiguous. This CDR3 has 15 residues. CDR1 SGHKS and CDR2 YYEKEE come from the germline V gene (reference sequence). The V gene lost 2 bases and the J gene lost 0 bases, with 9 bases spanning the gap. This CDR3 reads CASSFGQYSNQPQHF. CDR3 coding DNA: TGTGCCAGCAGCTTCGGGCAGTATAGCAATCAGCCCCAGCATTTT.

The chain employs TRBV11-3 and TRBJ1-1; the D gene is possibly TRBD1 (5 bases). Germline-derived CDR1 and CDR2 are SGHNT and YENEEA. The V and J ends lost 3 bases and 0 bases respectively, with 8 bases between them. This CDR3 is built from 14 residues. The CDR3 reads CASSLTGLNTEAFF. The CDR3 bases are TGTGCCAGCAGCTTGACGGGACTGAACACTGAAGCTTTCTTT.

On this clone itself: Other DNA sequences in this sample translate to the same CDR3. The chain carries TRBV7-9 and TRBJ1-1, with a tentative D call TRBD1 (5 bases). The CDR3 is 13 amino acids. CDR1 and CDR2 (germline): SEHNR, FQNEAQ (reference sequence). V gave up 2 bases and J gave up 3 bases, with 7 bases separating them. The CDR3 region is CASSLRGDTEAFF. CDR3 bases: TGTGCCAGCAGCTTACGGGGGGACACTGAAGCTTTCTTT.

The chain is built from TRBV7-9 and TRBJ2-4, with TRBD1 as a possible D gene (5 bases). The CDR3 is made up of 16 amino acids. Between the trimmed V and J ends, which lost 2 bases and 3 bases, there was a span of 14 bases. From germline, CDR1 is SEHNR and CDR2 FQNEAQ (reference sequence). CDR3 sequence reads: CASSLFQGVDKNIQYF. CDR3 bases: TGTGCCAGCAGCTTATTCCAGGGTGTTGACAAAAACATTCAGTACTTC.

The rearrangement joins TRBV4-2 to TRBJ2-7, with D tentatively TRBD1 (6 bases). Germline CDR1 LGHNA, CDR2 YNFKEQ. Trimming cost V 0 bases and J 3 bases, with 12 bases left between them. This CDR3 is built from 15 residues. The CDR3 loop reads CASSQDQQGDYEQYF. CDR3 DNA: TGTGCCAGCAGCCAAGATCAACAGGGTGACTACGAGCAGTACTTC.

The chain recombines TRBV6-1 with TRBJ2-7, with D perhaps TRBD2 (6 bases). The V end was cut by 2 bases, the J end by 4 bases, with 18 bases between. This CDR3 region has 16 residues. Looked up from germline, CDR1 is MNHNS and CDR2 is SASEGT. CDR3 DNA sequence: TGTGCCAGCAGTGAAACCGGGGCGGGAATCAGGTACGAGCAGTACTTC. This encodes CASSETGAGIRYEQYF.

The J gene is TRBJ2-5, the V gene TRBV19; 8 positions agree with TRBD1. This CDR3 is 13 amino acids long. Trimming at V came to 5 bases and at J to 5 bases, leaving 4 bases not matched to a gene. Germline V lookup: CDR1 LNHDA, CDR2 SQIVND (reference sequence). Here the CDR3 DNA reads TGTGCCAGTAGTGTCCAGGGGGCTGAGACCCAGTACTTC. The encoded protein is CASSVQGAETQYF.

The CDR3 sequence: CASSQVVPVHSGANVLTF. The CDR3 nucleotides are TGCGCCAGCAGCCAAGTGGTGCCGGTGCACTCTGGGGCCAACGTCCTGACTTTC. The rearrangement joins TRBV4-1 to TRBJ2-6; no clear D. Germline V lookup: CDR1 MGHRA, CDR2 YSYEKL. The CDR3 contains 18 residues. V shed 1 base and J shed 0 bases, with 13 bases lying between them.

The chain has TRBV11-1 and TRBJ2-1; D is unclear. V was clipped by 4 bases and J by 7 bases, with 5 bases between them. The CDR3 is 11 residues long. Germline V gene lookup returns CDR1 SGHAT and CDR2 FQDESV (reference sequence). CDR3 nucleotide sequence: TGTGCCAGCAGCTGGAATAATGAGCAGTTCTTC. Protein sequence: CASSWNNEQFF.

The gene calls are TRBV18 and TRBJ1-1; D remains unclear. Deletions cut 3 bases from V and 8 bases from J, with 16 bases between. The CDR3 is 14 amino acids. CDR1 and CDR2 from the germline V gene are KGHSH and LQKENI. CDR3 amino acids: CASSPTRTETEAFF. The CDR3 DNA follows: TGTGCCAGCTCACCTACTAGGACGGAGACCGAAGCTTTCTTT.

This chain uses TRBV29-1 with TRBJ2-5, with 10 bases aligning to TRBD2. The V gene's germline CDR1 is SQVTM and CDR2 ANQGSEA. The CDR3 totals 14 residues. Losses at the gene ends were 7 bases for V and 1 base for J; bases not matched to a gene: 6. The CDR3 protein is CSGSRTSGQETQYF. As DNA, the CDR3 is TGCAGCGGATCCAGGACTAGCGGCCAAGAGACCCAGTACTTC.

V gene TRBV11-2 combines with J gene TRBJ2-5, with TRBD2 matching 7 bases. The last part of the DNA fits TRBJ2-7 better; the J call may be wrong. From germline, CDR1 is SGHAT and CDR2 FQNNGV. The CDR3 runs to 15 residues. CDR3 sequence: CASSTPGLTPYEQYF. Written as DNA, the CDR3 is TGTGCCAGCAGCACACCGGGACTAACCCCCTACGAGCAGTACTTC.

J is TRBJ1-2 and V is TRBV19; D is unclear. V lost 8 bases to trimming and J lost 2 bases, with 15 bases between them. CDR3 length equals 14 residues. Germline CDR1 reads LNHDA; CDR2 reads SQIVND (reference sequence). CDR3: CASSPPTENYGYTF. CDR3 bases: TGTGCCAGTTCCCCTCCGACGGAGAACTATGGCTACACCTTC.

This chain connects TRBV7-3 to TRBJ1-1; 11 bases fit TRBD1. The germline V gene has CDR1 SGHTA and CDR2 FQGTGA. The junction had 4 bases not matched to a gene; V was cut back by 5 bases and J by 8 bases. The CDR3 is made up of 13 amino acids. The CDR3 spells CASSEDRGLEAFF. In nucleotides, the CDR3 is TGTGCCAGCAGCGAGGACAGGGGGCTGGAAGCTTTCTTT. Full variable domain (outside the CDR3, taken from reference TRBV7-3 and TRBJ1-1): GAGVSQTPSNKVTEKGKYVELRCDPISGHTALYWYRQSLGQGPEFLIYFQGTGAADDSGLPNDRFFAVRPEGSVSTLKIQRTERGDSAVYLCASSEDRGLEAFFGQGTRLTVV.

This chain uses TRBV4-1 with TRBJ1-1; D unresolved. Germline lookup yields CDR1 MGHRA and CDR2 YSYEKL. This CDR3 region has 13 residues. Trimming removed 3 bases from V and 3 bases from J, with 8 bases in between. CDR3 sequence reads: CASSHYRDTEAFF. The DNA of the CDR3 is TGCGCCAGCAGCCATTATAGGGACACTGAAGCTTTCTTT.